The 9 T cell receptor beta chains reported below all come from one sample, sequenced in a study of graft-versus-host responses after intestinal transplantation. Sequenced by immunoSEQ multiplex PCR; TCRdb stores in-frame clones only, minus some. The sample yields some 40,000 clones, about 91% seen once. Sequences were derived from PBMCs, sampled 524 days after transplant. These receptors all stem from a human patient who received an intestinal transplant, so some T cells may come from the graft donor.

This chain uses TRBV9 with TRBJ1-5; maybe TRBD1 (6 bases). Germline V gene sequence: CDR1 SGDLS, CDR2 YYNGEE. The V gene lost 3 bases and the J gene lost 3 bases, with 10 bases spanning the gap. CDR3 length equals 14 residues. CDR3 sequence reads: CASSATGFNQPQHF. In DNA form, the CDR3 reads TGTGCCAGCAGCGCGACAGGATTCAATCAGCCCCAGCATTTT.

CDR3 sequence reads: CASSFNRFNSPLHF. The CDR3 bases are TGTGCCAGCAGCTTTAACAGGTTTAATTCACCCCTCCACTTT. This chain connects TRBV11-2 to TRBJ1-6; D might be TRBD1 (5 bases). With 3 bases removed from V and 6 bases from J, the gap between germline ends came to 9 bases. CDR1 is SGHAT and CDR2 is FQNNGV in the germline V gene. This CDR3 has 14 amino acids.

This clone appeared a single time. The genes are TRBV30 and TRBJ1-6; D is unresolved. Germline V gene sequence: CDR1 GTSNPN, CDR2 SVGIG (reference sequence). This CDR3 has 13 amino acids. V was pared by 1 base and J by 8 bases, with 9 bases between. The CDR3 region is CAWSELQDSPLHF. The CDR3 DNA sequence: TGTGCCTGGAGTGAATTGCAGGATTCACCCCTCCACTTT.

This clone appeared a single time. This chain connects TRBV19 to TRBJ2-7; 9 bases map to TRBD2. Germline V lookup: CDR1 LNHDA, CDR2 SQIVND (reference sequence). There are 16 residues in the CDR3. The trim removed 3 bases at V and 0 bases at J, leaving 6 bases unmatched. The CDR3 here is CASSISLRGGSYEQYF. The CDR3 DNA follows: TGTGCCAGTAGTATTTCTTTGCGGGGGGGCTCCTACGAGCAGTACTTC. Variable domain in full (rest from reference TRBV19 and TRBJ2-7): DGGITQSPKYLFRKEGQNVTLSCEQNLNHDAMYWYRQDPGQGLRLIYYSQIVNDFQKGDIAEGYSVSREKKESFPLTVTSAQKNPTAFYLCASSISLRGGSYEQYFGPGTRLTVT.

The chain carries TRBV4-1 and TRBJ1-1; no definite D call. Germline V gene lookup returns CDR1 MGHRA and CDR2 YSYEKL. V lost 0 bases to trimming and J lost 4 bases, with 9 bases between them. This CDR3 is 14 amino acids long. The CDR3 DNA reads TGCGCCAGCAGCCAAGAAGAGGGAACCACTGAAGCTTTCTTT. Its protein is CASSQEEGTTEAFF.

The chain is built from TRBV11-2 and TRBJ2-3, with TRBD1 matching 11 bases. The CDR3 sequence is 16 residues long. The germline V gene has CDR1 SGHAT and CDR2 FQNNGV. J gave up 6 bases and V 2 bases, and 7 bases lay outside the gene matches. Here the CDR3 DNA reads TGTGCCAGCAGCTTATACCGGGACAGGGGGTTTGATACGCAGTATTTT. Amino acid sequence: CASSLYRDRGFDTQYF.

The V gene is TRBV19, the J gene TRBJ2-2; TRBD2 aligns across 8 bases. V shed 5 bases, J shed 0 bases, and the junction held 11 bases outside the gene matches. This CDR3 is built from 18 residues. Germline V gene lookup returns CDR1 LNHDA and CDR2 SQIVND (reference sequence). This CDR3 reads CASSGVTSGAANTGELFF. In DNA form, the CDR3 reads TGTGCCAGTAGTGGGGTTACTAGCGGAGCCGCGAACACCGGGGAGCTGTTTTTT.

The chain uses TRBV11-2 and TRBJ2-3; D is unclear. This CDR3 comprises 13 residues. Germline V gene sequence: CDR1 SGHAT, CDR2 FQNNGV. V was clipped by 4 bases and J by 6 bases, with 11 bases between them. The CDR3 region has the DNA TGTGCCAGCAGCTATCGGTTAGGTGATACGCAGTATTTT. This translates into CASSYRLGDTQYF.

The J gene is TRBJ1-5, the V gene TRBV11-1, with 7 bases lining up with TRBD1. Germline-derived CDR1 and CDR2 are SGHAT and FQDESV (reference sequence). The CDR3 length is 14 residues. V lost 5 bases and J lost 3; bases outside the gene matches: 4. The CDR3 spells CASSLTGNNQPQHF. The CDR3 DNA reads TGTGCCAGCAGCCTGACAGGGAACAATCAGCCCCAGCATTTT.